This T cell receptor beta chain was obtained from a study of CD8 T cells in ankylosing spondylitis. This clonotype was observed at least ten times. Its cognate antigen is unknown. CDR1 SGHVS and CDR2 FQNEAQ come from the germline V gene. The CDR3 is 16 amino acids. Trimming took 6 bases from V and 1 from J; bases not matched to a gene: 4. Study-level findings and limits: It appeared that ankylosing spondylitis blood was characterized by a TCR beta motif of about 8 highly homologous variants.

TCRdb re-analysed the 5' RACE reads in MiXCR, keeping a single row per CDR3 protein. The sample has about 220,000 distinct CDR3 sequences, under 30% seen once. This TCR was sampled from a male donor with ankylosing spondylitis or in good health (not recorded which). Material for sequencing was blood, either unsorted or a sorted T cell fraction (not recorded which). The rearrangement links TRBV7-8 to TRBJ1-6; 9 bases map to TRBD1. For the CDR3, the DNA is TGTGCCAGCAGGCGAGACAGGGGGTCCTATAATTCACCCCTCCACTTT. This codes for CASRRDRGSYNSPLHF.